This T cell receptor beta chain stems from a study of blood T cell repertoires in COVID-19. Study as a whole: T cells, B-cell-depleted T cells, or PBMCs provided the cDNA or gDNA that served as material.

CDR1 and CDR2 (germline): MDHEN, SYDVKM. This CDR3 spans 20 amino acids. The junction had 19 bases not matched to a gene; V was cut back by 3 bases and J by 2 bases. Original data processing: Estimation of nucleated cell counts was performed using reference gene primer amplification. TCRdb's copy holds only in-frame clones and misses some; the assay was immunoSEQ multiplex PCR. The DNA was the basis for D and trimming; V, J and clone size are from that table. The sample yields around 70,000 clones, roughly four fifths seen once. The receptor comes from a woman in her 70s with acute or convalescent COVID-19. The V call is TRBV28, the J call TRBJ2-1; TRBD2 matches at 7 bases. Input material: peripheral blood. The CDR3 DNA reads TGTGCCAGCAGTTTTCCAAAGGCCATGGTGAGCGGGGCGACCTACAATGAGCAGTTCTTC. Its translation is CASSFPKAMVSGATYNEQFF.